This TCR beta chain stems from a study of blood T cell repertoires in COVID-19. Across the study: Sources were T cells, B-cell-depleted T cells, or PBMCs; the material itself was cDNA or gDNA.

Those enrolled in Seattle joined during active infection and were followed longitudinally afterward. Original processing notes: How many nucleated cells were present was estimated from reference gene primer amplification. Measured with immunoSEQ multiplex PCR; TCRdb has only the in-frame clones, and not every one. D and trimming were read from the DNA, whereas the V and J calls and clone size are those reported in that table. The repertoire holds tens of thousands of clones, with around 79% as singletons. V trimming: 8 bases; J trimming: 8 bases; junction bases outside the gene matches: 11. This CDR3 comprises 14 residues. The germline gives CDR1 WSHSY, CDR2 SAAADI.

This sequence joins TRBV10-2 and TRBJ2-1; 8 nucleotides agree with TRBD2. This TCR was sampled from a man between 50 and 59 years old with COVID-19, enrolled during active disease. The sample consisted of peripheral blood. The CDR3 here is CASHDGGGLDEQFF. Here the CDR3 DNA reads TGCGCCAGCCATGACGGGGGGGGACTGGATGAGCAGTTCTTC.